One sample yielded the 11 T cell receptor beta chains listed below, sequenced in a study of shared clonotypes between healthy human individuals. The protocol was immunoSEQ multiplex PCR, while the TCRdb copy is restricted to in-frame clones and leaves out a portion. The data hold about 600,000 clones, with around three quarters observed a single time. Sequenced material: PBMCs. The receptor set was obtained from a woman in her thirties or forties in good health. Some clones in this sample may be carry-over from other donors' samples.

The gene calls are TRBV4-2 and TRBJ1-1; TRBD1 agrees at 7 bases. Losses at the gene ends were 4 bases for V and 0 bases for J; bases not matched to a gene: 2. This CDR3 contains 14 residues. CDR1 and CDR2 (germline): LGHNA, YNFKEQ. The CDR3 here is CASSPGQMNTEAFF. CDR3 coding DNA: TGTGCCAGCAGCCCGGGACAGATGAACACTGAAGCTTTCTTT.

The CDR3 sequence is CASSQDGDTQYF. CDR3 bases: TGCGCCAGCAGCCAAGATGGAGATACGCAGTATTTT. The rearrangement joins TRBV4-1 to TRBJ2-3; no reliable D call. V lost 0 bases, J lost 5 bases, and 3 bases lay in between. Germline CDR1 and CDR2: MGHRA and YSYEKL. This CDR3 spans 12 amino acids.

The chain is built from TRBV5-1 and TRBJ2-7, with 13 bases identical to TRBD2. The V and J ends lost 0 bases and 2 bases, in that order; junction bases with no gene match: 2. Germline V gene sequence: CDR1 SGHRS, CDR2 YFSETQ. This CDR3 is 16 amino acids long. Here the CDR3 DNA reads TGCGCCAGCAGCTTGGCCGGGACTAGCGGGACCTACGAGCAGTACTTC. This translates into CASSLAGTSGTYEQYF.

This clone was seen more than once but under ten times. This rearrangement joins TRBV6-1 to TRBJ1-2; 7 nucleotides match TRBD1. J lost 0 bases, V lost 6 bases, and 7 bases had no gene match. Germline loops: CDR1 MNHNS, CDR2 SASEGT. CDR3 length: 15 amino acids. As DNA, the CDR3 is TGTGCCAGCAGGCGCCAGGGGGACACTAACTATGGCTACACCTTC. This translates into CASRRQGDTNYGYTF.

This chain uses TRBV5-1 with TRBJ1-4, with 9 bases aligning to TRBD1. After removal of 7 bases from V and 6 bases from J, the junction contained 10 bases not matched to a gene. CDR1 and CDR2 (germline): SGHRS, YFSETQ. The CDR3 runs to 15 residues. Here the CDR3 DNA reads TGCGCCAGCCGTGTGGGAACAGGGGGCTATGAAAAACTGTTTTTT. Protein sequence: CASRVGTGGYEKLFF. Filled out from reference TRBV5-1 and TRBJ1-4, the complete variable domain reads KAGVTQTPRYLIKTRGQQVTLSCSPISGHRSVSWYQQTPGQGLQFLFEYFSETQRNKGNFPGRFSGRQFSNSRSEMNVSTLELGDSALYLCASRVGTGGYEKLFFGSGTQLSVL.

V and J are TRBV19 and TRBJ2-2; no clear D. V was cut by 0 bases and J by 4 bases, with 12 bases left in between. CDR3 length equals 16 residues. Germline V CDR1 and CDR2: LNHDA, SQIVND (reference sequence). The CDR3 region has the DNA TGTGCCAGTAGTATAGATCGAGCGCCAGCCACCGGGGAGCTGTTTTTT. Amino acids: CASSIDRAPATGELFF.

Comments on this clone: Given a far larger clone just one base away, this is likely a sequencing read error. The chain couples TRBV27 to TRBJ1-5; tentatively, D is TRBD1 (6 bases). Looked up from germline, CDR1 is MNHEY and CDR2 is SMNVEV (reference sequence). The length of the CDR3 is 16 residues. The CDR3 coding sequence is TGTGCCAGCAGTGCTTTTAGCACAGGGTTCAATCAGCCCCGGCATTTT. It translates to CASSAFSTGFNQPRHF.

This chain joins TRBV23-1 and TRBJ2-5, with a weak D call TRBD1 (5 bases). TRBV23-1 is classed as an ORF, of uncertain function. There are 15 residues in the CDR3. V lost 2 bases and J lost 5, with 15 bases in between. Here the CDR3 DNA reads TGCGCCAGCAGTCAACCAGGACAAGCTCGGGAGACCCAGTACTTC. Its protein is CASSQPGQARETQYF.

CDR3 nucleotides: TGTGCCAGCTCACCCGGGGCTAGCGCTCTCCACGAGCAGTACTTC. It codes for CASSPGASALHEQYF. The chain uses TRBV18 and TRBJ2-7; tentatively, D is TRBD2 (6 bases). This CDR3 contains 15 residues. Germline loops: CDR1 KGHSH, CDR2 LQKENI. V lost 3 bases, J lost 5 bases, and 17 bases lay in between.

The genes are TRBV6-5 and TRBJ2-7, with D possibly called TRBD1 or TRBD2 (5 bases each). V gave up 10 bases and J gave up 2 bases, with 12 bases separating them. The CDR3 extends over 12 amino acids. Germline lookup yields CDR1 MNHEY and CDR2 SVGAGI. The CDR3 region is CATGDPPYEQYF. The DNA of the CDR3 is TGTGCCACTGGGGACCCACCCTACGAGCAGTACTTC.

This clone has just a few counts. CDR3 sequence reads: CASSLRTGQPQHF. The DNA of the CDR3 is TGTGCCAGCAGCCTCCGGACTGGTCAGCCCCAGCATTTT. The rearrangement joins TRBV7-9 to TRBJ1-5; D uncertain. Trimming pared 5 bases from V and 6 bases from J, leaving 11 bases between. The germline V gene has CDR1 SEHNR and CDR2 FQNEAQ (reference sequence). The CDR3 is made up of 13 amino acids.